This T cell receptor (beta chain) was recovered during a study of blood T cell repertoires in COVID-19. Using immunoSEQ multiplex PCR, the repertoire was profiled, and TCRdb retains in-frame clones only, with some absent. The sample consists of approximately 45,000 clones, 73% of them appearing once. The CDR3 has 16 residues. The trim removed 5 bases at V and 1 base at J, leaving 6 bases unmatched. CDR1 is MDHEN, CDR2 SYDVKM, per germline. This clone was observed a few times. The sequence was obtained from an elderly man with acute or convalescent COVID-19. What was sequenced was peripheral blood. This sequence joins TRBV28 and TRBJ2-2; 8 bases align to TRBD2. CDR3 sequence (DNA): TGTGCCAGCAGTCCCGCTCTAGCGGGGAACACCGGGGAGCTGTTTTTT. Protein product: CASSPALAGNTGELFF. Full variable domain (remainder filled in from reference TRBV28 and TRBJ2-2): DVKVTQSSRYLVKRTGEKVFLECVQDMDHENMFWYRQDPGLGLRLIYFSYDVKMKEKGDIPEGYSVSREKKERFSLILESASTNQTSMYLCASSPALAGNTGELFFGEGSRLTVL.